The 18 T cell receptor beta chains below come from one sample, sequenced in a study of blood T cells in healthy people across ages. Next came a second PCR, run for about 6 to 12 cycles, which used a sample-barcoded 5' primer along with a J-beta primer mix. TCRdb analysed the 5' RACE reads with MiXCR anew, one entry per CDR3 protein. Of approximately 900,000 distinct CDR3 sequences in the sample, roughly 50% are singletons; the top ten hold roughly an eighth. The specimen sequenced was blood. All receptors come from a man aged 25 to 45 in good health.

About this clonotype: Its ends do not fully match the called genes, so a read error is possible. The chain has TRBV28 and TRBJ2-1, with 8 bases identical to TRBD2. Germline CDR1 is MDHEN and CDR2 is SYDVKM. The CDR3 is made up of 18 amino acids. The CDR3 bases are TGTGCCAACAGTCCGCCCAGGTCAGCGGGGGTGATTGCGGGAAGTCAGTTCTTC. This translates into CANSPPRSAGVIAGSQFF.

This clonotype was seen a handful of times. The gene calls are TRBV5-1 and TRBJ2-1; D possibly corresponds to TRBD2 (6 bases). V gave up 0 bases and J gave up 0 bases, with 7 bases separating them. The CDR3 covers 15 residues. Germline lookup yields CDR1 SGHRS and CDR2 YFSETQ. Here the CDR3 reads CASSLGAGSYNEQFF. The CDR3 DNA reads as TGCGCCAGCAGCTTGGGAGCGGGCTCCTACAATGAGCAGTTCTTC.

This clonotype was counted only a few times. The chain recombines TRBV20-1 with TRBJ2-7; D gene unclear. Germline V gene lookup returns CDR1 DFQATT and CDR2 SNEGSKA (reference sequence). CDR3 length equals 15 residues. The ends were cut back, 0 bases at V and 4 bases at J, with 16 bases in the middle. The chain's CDR3 is CSARDRLRSGYEQYF. DNA for the CDR3: TGCAGTGCTAGAGATCGGCTAAGAAGTGGATACGAGCAGTACTTC.

This clonotype was found a few times. The chain employs TRBV6-4 and TRBJ2-3; no firm D call. The CDR3 has 13 amino acids. Germline V gene lookup returns CDR1 MRHNA and CDR2 SNTAGT. Trimming removed 5 bases from V and 0 bases from J, with 6 bases in between. CDR3 in amino acids: CASSKLSTDTQYF. DNA of the CDR3: TGTGCCAGCAGTAAACTAAGCACAGATACGCAGTATTTT.

This chain links TRBV7-6 with TRBJ2-7; D is perhaps TRBD2 (7 bases). The tail of the sequence fits TRBJ2-1 better, so the J call may be wrong. CDR3 length: 15 residues. Germline V lookup: CDR1 SGHVS, CDR2 FNYEAQ. CDR3 sequence: CASSPGGGGSYEQFF. The CDR3 bases are TGTGCCAGCAGCCCAGGAGGCGGGGGCTCCTACGAGCAGTTCTTC.

The chain links TRBV4-2 to TRBJ2-5, with D unresolved. CDR3 length: 13 residues. The V end was cut by 4 bases, the J end by 6 bases, with 12 bases between. The germline CDR1 and CDR2 sequences are LGHNA and YNFKEQ. CDR3 loop: CASSPSLGKTQYF. The CDR3 DNA reads TGTGCCAGCAGCCCTTCATTGGGGAAGACCCAGTACTTC.

This chain connects TRBV12-3 or TRBV12-4 to TRBJ1-2, with D tentatively TRBD1 (5 bases). V lost 3 bases to trimming and J lost 4 bases, with 9 bases between them. CDR3 size: 13 residues. CDR3 residues: CASSFGTRYGYTF. CDR3 coding DNA: TGTGCCAGCAGTTTCGGGACCCGCTATGGCTACACCTTC.

J is TRBJ2-6 and V is TRBV3-1; unclear D gene. This CDR3 spans 16 amino acids. Germline V lookup: CDR1 LGHDT, CDR2 YNNKEL (reference sequence). V lost 5 bases and J 2 bases, leaving 13 bases between the germline ends. The CDR3 loop reads CASSEMMGAGANVLTF. CDR3 DNA sequence: TGTGCCAGCAGCGAAATGATGGGCGCTGGGGCCAACGTCCTGACTTTC.

This clonotype was seen a few times. The chain joins TRBV2 to TRBJ1-2; no definite D call. The germline V gene encodes CDR1 SNHLY and CDR2 FYNNEI. The CDR3 has 14 residues. The V and J ends lost 9 bases and 6 bases respectively, with 20 bases between them. In DNA form, the CDR3 reads TGTGCCAGGGAAGTGAGGCCCGCAGGAGATGGCTACACCTTC. Translated, it gives CAREVRPAGDGYTF.

With respect to this clonotype: At one end the junction does not follow the germline gene, possibly because of a read error. V and J are TRBV7-2 and TRBJ2-5; possible D gene TRBD2, 5 bases. The CDR3 contains 14 residues. Germline CDR1 is SGHTA and CDR2 is FQGNSA. The chain's CDR3 is CASSLDSGEEAQYF. CDR3 nucleotide sequence: TGTGCCAGCAGCTTAGACTCCGGGGAAGAGGCCCAGTACTTC.

Only a few counts were recorded for this clonotype. The J gene is TRBJ2-5, the V gene TRBV9; possible D gene TRBD1, 5 bases. The germline V gene has CDR1 SGDLS and CDR2 YYNGEE. V lost 0 bases and J lost 0, with 15 bases in between. This CDR3 is built from 17 residues. This CDR3 is CASSVGQPGLYQETQYF. In nucleotides, the CDR3 is TGTGCCAGCAGCGTAGGACAGCCAGGGTTGTACCAAGAGACCCAGTACTTC.

This rearrangement joins TRBV11-2 to TRBJ2-7; D is unresolved. The germline V and J ends were trimmed by 4 bases and 2 bases, with 15 bases remaining between them. The CDR3 runs 15 residues. In germline, CDR1 is SGHAT, CDR2 FQNNGV. The CDR3 here is CASSSRASGPYEQYF. The DNA of the CDR3 is TGTGCCAGCAGCTCTAGGGCATCAGGCCCCTACGAGCAGTACTTC.

This chain links TRBV7-2 with TRBJ2-3; 13 positions agree with TRBD2. Germline CDR1 is SGHTA and CDR2 is FQGNSA. The CDR3 is 17 residues long. V lost 5 bases and J lost 6; bases outside the gene matches: 11. The CDR3 DNA sequence: TGTGCCAGCAGCGTGGGACTAGCGGGGCCATTGGTGGATACGCAGTATTTT. It specifies CASSVGLAGPLVDTQYF.

The CDR3 nucleotides are TGTGCCAGCAGCCGAGACAGGGGGACAGACAACTATGGCTACACCTTC. It translates to CASSRDRGTDNYGYTF. The gene calls are TRBV3-1 and TRBJ1-2; 9 nucleotides align to TRBD1. The germline V gene encodes CDR1 LGHDT and CDR2 YNNKEL (reference sequence). This CDR3 spans 16 amino acids. The ends lost 4 bases at V and 2 bases at J; junction bases unmatched: 8.

The rearrangement uses TRBV20-1 and TRBJ1-5, with a possible D match to TRBD1 (6 bases). Germline CDR1 DFQATT, CDR2 SNEGSKA (reference sequence). V was trimmed by 3 bases and J by 6 bases, leaving 9 bases between them. The CDR3 spans 12 residues. CDR3: CSARGGFQPQHF. CDR3 nucleotides: TGCAGTGCTAGGGGGGGCTTTCAGCCCCAGCATTTT.

Concerning this clonotype: A single base separates this from a much larger clone, so it may be a read error. The chain joins TRBV20-1 to TRBJ2-7, with 9 bases lining up with TRBD2. The assigned J gene may be wrong: the sequence end matches TRBJ2-5 better. CDR1 is DFQATT and CDR2 is SNEGSKA in the germline V gene (reference sequence). The length of the CDR3 is 17 residues. CDR3 DNA sequence: TGCAGTGCTGGGTTAATAGCGGGAGTTGAGCTCTTCAAGACCCAGTACTTC. Protein sequence: CSAGLIAGVELFKTQYF.

This clonotype occurred once. The chain joins TRBV5-4 to TRBJ2-3; a possible D gene is TRBD2 (6 bases). CDR3 length: 16 amino acids. CDR1 is SGHNT, CDR2 YYREEE, per germline (reference sequence). Trimming shortened V by 5 bases and J by 4 bases, and 20 bases separated the two germline ends. The CDR3 protein is CASSSGRDFVADTQYF. DNA of the CDR3: TGTGCCAGCAGTTCCGGGCGGGACTTTGTGGCAGATACGCAGTATTTT.

This clonotype appeared a few times. The chain carries TRBV2 and TRBJ2-5; D gene ambiguous. V was trimmed by 5 bases and J by 5 bases, leaving 6 bases between them. Germline V lookup: CDR1 SNHLY, CDR2 FYNNEI. The CDR3 extends over 11 amino acids. The CDR3 DNA sequence: TGTGCCAGCAGTACCTGGGAGACCCAGTACTTC. Amino acids: CASSTWETQYF.